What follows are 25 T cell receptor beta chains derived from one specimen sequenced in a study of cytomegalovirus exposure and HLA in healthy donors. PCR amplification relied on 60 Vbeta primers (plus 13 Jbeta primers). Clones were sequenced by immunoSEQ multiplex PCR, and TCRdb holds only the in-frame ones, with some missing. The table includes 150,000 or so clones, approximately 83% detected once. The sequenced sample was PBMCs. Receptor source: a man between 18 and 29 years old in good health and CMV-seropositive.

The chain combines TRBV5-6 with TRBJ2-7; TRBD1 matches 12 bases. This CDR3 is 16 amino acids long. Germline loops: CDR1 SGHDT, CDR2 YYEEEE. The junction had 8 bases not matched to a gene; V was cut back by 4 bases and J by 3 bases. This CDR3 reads CASSSGDRGRRYEQYF. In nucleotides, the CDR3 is TGTGCCAGCAGCAGCGGGGACAGGGGGCGACGCTACGAGCAGTACTTC.

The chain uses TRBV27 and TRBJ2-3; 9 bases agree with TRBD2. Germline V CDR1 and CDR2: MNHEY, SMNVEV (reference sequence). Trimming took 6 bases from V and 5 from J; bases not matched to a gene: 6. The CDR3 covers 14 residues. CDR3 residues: CASSEAGGGDTQYF. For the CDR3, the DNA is TGTGCCAGCAGCGAAGCGGGGGGCGGAGATACGCAGTATTTT.

The CDR3 DNA follows: TGTGCCAGCAGTACCACAGGGTACGAGCAGTACTTC. This encodes CASSTTGYEQYF. V and J are TRBV28 and TRBJ2-7; TRBD1 might be the D (6 bases). Trimming took 5 bases from V and 4 from J, leaving 9 bases between them. Germline CDR1 and CDR2: MDHEN and SYDVKM. This CDR3 is built from 12 residues.

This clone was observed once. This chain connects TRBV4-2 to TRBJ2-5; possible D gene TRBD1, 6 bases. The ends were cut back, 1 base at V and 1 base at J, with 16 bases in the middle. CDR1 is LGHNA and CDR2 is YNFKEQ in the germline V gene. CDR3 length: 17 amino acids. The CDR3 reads CASSQGAGGRGQETQYF. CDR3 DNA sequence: TGTGCCAGCAGCCAAGGGGCCGGCGGCAGGGGCCAAGAGACCCAGTACTTC.

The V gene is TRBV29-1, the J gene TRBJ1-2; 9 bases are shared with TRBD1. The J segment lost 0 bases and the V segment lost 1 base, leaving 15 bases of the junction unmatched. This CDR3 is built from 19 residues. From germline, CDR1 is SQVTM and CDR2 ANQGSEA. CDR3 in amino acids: CSVEATTGGASGANYGYTF. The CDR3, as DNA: TGCAGCGTTGAAGCAACTACAGGGGGCGCATCGGGAGCTAACTATGGCTACACCTTC.

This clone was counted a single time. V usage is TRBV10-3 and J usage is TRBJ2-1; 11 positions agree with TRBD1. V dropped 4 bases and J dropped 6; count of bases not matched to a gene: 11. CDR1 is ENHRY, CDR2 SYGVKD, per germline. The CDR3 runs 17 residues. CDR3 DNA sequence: TGTGCCATCAGTGCCTGGCGTGGGACAGGGGGGCGCAATGAGCAGTTCTTC. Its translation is CAISAWRGTGGRNEQFF.

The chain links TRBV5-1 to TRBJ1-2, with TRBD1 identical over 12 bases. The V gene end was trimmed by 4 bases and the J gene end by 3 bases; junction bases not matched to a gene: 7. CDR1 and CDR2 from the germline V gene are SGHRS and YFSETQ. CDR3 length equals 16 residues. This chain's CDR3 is CASSPGQGARDYGYTF. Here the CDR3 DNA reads TGCGCCAGCAGCCCGGGACAGGGGGCCAGGGACTATGGCTACACCTTC.

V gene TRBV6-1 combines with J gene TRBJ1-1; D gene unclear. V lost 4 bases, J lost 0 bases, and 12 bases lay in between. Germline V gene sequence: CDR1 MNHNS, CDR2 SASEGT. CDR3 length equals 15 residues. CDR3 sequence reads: CASSATTSLNTEAFF. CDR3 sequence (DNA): TGTGCCAGCAGTGCGACGACATCTCTGAACACTGAAGCTTTCTTT.

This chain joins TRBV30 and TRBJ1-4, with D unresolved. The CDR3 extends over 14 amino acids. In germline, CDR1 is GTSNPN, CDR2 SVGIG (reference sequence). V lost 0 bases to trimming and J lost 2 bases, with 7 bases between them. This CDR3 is CAWSVAVTNEKLFF. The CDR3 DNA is TGTGCCTGGAGTGTTGCAGTTACTAATGAAAAACTGTTTTTT.

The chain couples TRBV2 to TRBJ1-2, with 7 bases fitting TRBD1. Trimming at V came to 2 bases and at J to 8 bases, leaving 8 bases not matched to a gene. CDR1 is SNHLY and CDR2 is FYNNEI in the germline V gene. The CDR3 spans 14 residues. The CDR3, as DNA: TGTGCCAGCAGTGAACGGGACAGCGACGGGGGCTACACCTTC. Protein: CASSERDSDGGYTF.

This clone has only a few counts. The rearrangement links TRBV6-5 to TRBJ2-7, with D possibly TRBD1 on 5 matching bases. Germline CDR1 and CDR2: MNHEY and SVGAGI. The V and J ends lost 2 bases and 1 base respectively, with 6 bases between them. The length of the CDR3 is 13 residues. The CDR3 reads CASSYGASYEQYF. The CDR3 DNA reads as TGTGCCAGCAGTTACGGGGCTTCCTACGAGCAGTACTTC.

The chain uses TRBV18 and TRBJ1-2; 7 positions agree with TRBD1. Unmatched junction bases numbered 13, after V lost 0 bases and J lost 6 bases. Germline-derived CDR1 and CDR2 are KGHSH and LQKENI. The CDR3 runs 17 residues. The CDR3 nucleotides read TGTGCCAGCTCACCACCAGGACCCGGACAGGTGATGGATGGCTACACCTTC. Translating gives CASSPPGPGQVMDGYTF.

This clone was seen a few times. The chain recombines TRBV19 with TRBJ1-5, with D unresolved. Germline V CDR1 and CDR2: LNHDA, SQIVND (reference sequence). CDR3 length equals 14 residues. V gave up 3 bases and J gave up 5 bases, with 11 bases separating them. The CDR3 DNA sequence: TGTGCCAGTAGTATTACCGGGGTTGATCAGCCCCAGCATTTT. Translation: CASSITGVDQPQHF.

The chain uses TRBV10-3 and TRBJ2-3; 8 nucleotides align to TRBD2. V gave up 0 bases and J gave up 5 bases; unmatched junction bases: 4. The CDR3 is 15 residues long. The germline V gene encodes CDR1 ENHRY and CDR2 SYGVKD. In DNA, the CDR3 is TGTGCCATCAGTGAGTCAATAGCGGGGAAAGATACGCAGTATTTT. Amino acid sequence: CAISESIAGKDTQYF.

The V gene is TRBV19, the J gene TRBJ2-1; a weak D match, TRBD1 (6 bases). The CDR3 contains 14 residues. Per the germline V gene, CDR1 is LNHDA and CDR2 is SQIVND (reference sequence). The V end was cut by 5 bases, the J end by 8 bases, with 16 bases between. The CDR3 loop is CASSVGLQGYEQFF. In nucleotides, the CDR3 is TGTGCCAGTAGTGTCGGACTCCAGGGGTATGAGCAGTTCTTC.

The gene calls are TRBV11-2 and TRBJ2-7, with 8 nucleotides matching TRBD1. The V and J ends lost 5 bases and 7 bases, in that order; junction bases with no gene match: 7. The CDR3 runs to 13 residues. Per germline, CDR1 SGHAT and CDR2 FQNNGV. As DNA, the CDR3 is TGTGCCAGCAGCCAGGACAGGGTGGGGGAGCAGTACTTC. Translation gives CASSQDRVGEQYF.

CDR3 in amino acids: CASSYGYEKLFF. The CDR3 region has the DNA TGTGCCAGCAGTTACGGCTATGAAAAACTGTTTTTT. This chain links TRBV6-6 with TRBJ1-4, with no clear D. Germline CDR1 is MNHNY and CDR2 is SVGAGI (reference sequence). There are 12 residues in the CDR3. The V end lost 2 bases, the J end lost 6 bases, and 4 bases lay between the germline ends.

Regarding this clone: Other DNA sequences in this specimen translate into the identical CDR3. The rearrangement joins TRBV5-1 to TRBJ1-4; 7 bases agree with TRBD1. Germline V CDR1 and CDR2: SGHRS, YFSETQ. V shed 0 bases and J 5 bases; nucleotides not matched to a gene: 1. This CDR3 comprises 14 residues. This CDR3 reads CASSLGQGNEKLFF. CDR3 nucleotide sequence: TGCGCCAGCAGCTTGGGACAGGGAAATGAAAAACTGTTTTTT.

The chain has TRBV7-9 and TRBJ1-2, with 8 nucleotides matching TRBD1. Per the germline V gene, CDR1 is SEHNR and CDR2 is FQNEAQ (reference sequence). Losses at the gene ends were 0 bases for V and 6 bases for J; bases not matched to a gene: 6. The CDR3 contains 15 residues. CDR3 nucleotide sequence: TGTGCCAGCAGCTTAGCGGACAGGGATCGGGATGGCTACACCTTC. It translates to CASSLADRDRDGYTF.

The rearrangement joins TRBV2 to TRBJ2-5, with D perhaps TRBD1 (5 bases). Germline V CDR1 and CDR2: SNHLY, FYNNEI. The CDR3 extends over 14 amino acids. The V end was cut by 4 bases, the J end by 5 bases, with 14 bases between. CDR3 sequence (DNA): TGTGCCAGCAGTGCCCAGGGTGTTGGTGAGACCCAGTACTTC. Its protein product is CASSAQGVGETQYF. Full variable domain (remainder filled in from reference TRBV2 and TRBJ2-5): EPEVTQTPSHQVTQMGQEVILRCVPISNHLYFYWYRQILGQKVEFLVSFYNNEISEKSEIFDDQFSVERPDGSNFTLKIRSTKLEDSAMYFCASSAQGVGETQYFGPGTRLLVL.

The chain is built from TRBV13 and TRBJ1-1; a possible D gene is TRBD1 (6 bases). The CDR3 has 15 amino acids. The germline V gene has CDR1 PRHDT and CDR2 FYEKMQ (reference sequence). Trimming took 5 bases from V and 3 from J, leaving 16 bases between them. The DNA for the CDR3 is TGTGCCAGCAGCGAAATGACCTACAGGGACACTGAAGCTTTCTTT. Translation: CASSEMTYRDTEAFF.

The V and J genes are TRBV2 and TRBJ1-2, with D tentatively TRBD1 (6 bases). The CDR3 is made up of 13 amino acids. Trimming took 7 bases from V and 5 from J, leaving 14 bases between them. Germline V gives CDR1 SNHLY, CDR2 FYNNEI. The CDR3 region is CASTRQVPYGYTF. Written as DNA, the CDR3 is TGTGCCAGCACCCGACAGGTACCTTATGGCTACACCTTC.

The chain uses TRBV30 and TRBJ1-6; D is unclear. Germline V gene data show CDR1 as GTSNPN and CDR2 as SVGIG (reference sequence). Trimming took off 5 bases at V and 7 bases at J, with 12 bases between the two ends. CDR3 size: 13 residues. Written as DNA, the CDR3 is TGTGCCTGGCACCCCGAGGAGAATTCACCCCTCCACTTT. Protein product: CAWHPEENSPLHF.

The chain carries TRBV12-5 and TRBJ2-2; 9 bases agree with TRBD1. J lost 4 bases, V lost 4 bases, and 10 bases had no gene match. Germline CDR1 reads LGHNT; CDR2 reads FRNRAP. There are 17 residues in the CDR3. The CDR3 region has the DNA TGTGCTAGTGGTTCGGTGATGGGACAGGGACTCACCGGGGAGCTGTTTTTT. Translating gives CASGSVMGQGLTGELFF. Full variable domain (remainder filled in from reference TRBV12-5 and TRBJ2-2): DARVTQTPRHKVTEMGQEVTMRCQPILGHNTVFWYRQTMMQGLELLAYFRNRAPLDDSGMPKDRFSAEMPDATLATLKIQPSEPRDSAVYFCASGSVMGQGLTGELFFGEGSRLTVL.

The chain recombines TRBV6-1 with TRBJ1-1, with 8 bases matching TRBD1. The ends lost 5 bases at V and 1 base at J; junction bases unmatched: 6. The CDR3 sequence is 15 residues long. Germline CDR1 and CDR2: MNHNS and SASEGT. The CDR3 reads CASSFTGTGNTEAFF. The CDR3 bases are TGTGCCAGCAGTTTCACCGGGACAGGGAACACTGAAGCTTTCTTT.